A selection of T cell receptor beta chains follows, all from one sample in a study of blood T cells in healthy people across ages. TCRdb analysed the 5' RACE reads with MiXCR anew, one entry per CDR3 protein. The table records about 1.5 million distinct CDR3 sequences, roughly two fifths of them present only once. Sequenced material: blood. These receptors came from a woman between 18 and 30 years old in good health. Each CDR3 is given with its conserved first and last residue. The order of the fields is V gene, D gene, J gene, clone size, CDR3 DNA, CDR3 protein. A D gene is named only where the DNA matches it firmly. The size entry is marked missing in some rows and otherwise reads once, few, many or a size class.

>TRBV20-1|.|TRBJ2-7|few
TGCAGTGCTTGGGACGCGAGCTCCTACGAGCAGTACTTC
CSAWDASSYEQYF
>TRBV28|TRBD1|TRBJ2-3|.
TGTGCCAGCAGCCGACGACAGGGGTACGCAGATACGCAGTATTTT
CASSRRQGYADTQYF
>TRBV7-2|TRBD2|TRBJ2-3|.
TGTGCCAGCAGCTTAGCGCTTCGGACTAGCGGGGGGGATACGCAGTATTTT
CASSLALRTSGGDTQYF
>TRBV10-3|TRBD1|TRBJ2-5|few
TGTGCCATCAGTGGTGGACAGGGGGCGCGAGAGACCCAGTACTTC
CAISGGQGARETQYF
>TRBV21-1|.|TRBJ2-2|.
TGTGCCAGCCTTAGTGGGGCGAACACCGGGGAGCTGTTTTTT
CASLSGANTGELFF
>TRBV27|TRBD2|TRBJ2-7|few
TGTGCCAGCAGTTTATCGAGACTAGCGGCCTCCTACGAGCAGTACTTC
CASSLSRLAASYEQYF
>TRBV5-1|.|TRBJ2-4|.
TGCGCCAGCACCGAAGAGAACATTCAGTACTTC
CASTEENIQYF
>TRBV12-3/TRBV12-4|TRBD1|TRBJ2-7|.
TGTGCCAGCAGTTTAGCCCGGGGACAGTTGTACGAGCAGTACTTC
CASSLARGQLYEQYF
>TRBV11-1|.|TRBJ2-3|.
TGTGCCAGCAGCTCCCACGGGCGACCCACAGATACGCAGTATTTT
CASSSHGRPTDTQYF
>TRBV27|TRBD1|TRBJ2-1|few
TGTGCCACCAGCCCAGGGGACAGAATATACTACAATGAGCAGTTCTTC
CATSPGDRIYYNEQFF
>TRBV7-2|.|TRBJ1-4|.
TGTGCCAGCAGCCGACCGGGACGGACTAATGAAAAACTGTTTTTT
CASSRPGRTNEKLFF
>TRBV6-2/TRBV6-3|TRBD2|TRBJ2-1|.
TGTGCCAGCAGCGGCCCTAGCGGGAGAGCGTTGAAATCCTACAATGAGCAGTTCTTC
CASSGPSGRALKSYNEQFF
>TRBV7-9|TRBD1|TRBJ2-6|.
TGTGCCAGCGACCCAGGACAGGGAATCGGGGCCAACGTCCTGACTTTC
CASDPGQGIGANVLTF
>TRBV9|.|TRBJ1-2|.
TGTGCCAGCAGCGTAGGCGGCCAAACAGGGATGGATGGCTACACCTTC
CASSVGGQTGMDGYTF
>TRBV7-2|.|TRBJ1-1|.
TGTGCCAGCAGCAAAGAAGCCGCGAACACTGAAGCTTTCTTT
CASSKEAANTEAFF
>TRBV4-1|.|TRBJ2-7|.
TGCGCCAGCAGCCAAAACCGGGACGGCTCCTGCGAGCAGTACTTC
CASSQNRDGSCEQYF
>TRBV4-3|.|TRBJ2-7|.
TGCGCCAGCAGCCAAGATGGGGGGGGCTCCTTCTACGAGCAGTACTTC
CASSQDGGGSFYEQYF
>TRBV9|TRBD2|TRBJ2-7|.
TGTGCCAGCAGCGTTTCTAGCGGAGAATACGAGGAGCAGTACTTC
CASSVSSGEYEEQYF
>TRBV28|.|TRBJ2-7|few
TGTGCCAGCACCCTATATTACGGGCAGGGGAACTACGAGCAGTACTTC
CASTLYYGQGNYEQYF
>TRBV29-1|TRBD1|TRBJ1-2|few
TGCAGCGTTTCCAAATTGACAGGGGATGGCTACACCTTC
CSVSKLTGDGYTF
>TRBV12-3/TRBV12-4|TRBD2|TRBJ2-3|.
TGTGCCAGCAGTGATGGACTAGCGGGGGGGAATACGCAGTATTTT
CASSDGLAGGNTQYF
>TRBV7-8|.|TRBJ2-3|.
TGTGCCAGCAGCCCTCGACAAGGGTTTCCAGATACGCAGTATTTT
CASSPRQGFPDTQYF
>TRBV28|.|TRBJ2-5|.
TGTGCCAGCAGTCCTTATTCCGCCGGGACCTCCAGGAGGAATGAGCAGTACTTC
CASSPYSAGTSRRNEQYF
>TRBV6-2/TRBV6-3|.|TRBJ1-2|.
TGTGCCAGCCATGACCGAGGCATTCGGAAGTATGGCTACACCTTC
CASHDRGIRKYGYTF
>TRBV20-1|TRBD2|TRBJ2-1|.
TGCAGTGCTAAGCGGGAGACTTGGAATGAGCAGTTCTTC
CSAKRETWNEQFF
>TRBV5-1|TRBD2|TRBJ2-1|.
TGCGCCACCTACCTGGGGGAGGGCCGCTACAATGAGCAGTTCTTC
CATYLGEGRYNEQFF
>TRBV29-1|.|TRBJ1-1|.
TGCAGCGTTGAGGCAGGGACGATCACTGAAGCTTTCTTT
CSVEAGTITEAFF
>TRBV4-2|.|TRBJ2-1|.
TGTGCCAGCAGCCAATTCTTGGACCCACTCAATGAGCAGTTCTTC
CASSQFLDPLNEQFF
>TRBV20-1|TRBD1|TRBJ2-7|.
TGCAGTGCTAGAGATCTAGGACAGGGGTTATACGAGCAGTACTTC
CSARDLGQGLYEQYF
>TRBV7-2|TRBD2|TRBJ2-7|.
TGTGTCAGCAGACTAGCGGCGGAGCAGTACTTC
CVSRLAAEQYF
>TRBV5-1|.|TRBJ2-7|few
TGCGCCAGCAGAACCACGGCAGCCTACGAGCAGTACTTC
CASRTTAAYEQYF
>TRBV21-1|.|TRBJ1-6|few
TGTGCCAGCAGCAAAGAAGGTGGCTCACCCCTCCACTTT
CASSKEGGSPLHF
>TRBV30|.|TRBJ2-7|.
TGTTGCGCAGGGTCGGGATTGAGCTCCTACAATGAGCAGTACTTC
CCAGSGLSSYNEQYF
>TRBV28|.|TRBJ1-5|.
TGTGCCAGCAGTTTATATGGGTTAAACAATCAGCCCCAGCATTTT
CASSLYGLNNQPQHF
>TRBV7-2|.|TRBJ1-2|.
TGTGCCAGCAGCTTAGCCGGGACATTCCTGGACTATGGCTACACCTTC
CASSLAGTFLDYGYTF
>TRBV5-1|.|TRBJ2-7|few
TGCGCCAGCAGACCAACACGAAACTACGAGCAGTACTTC
CASRPTRNYEQYF
>TRBV2|.|TRBJ1-1|.
TGTGCCAGCAGTGAACTGGGCCGGGGCACTGAAGCTTTCTTT
CASSELGRGTEAFF
>TRBV11-2|TRBD2|TRBJ2-2|.
TGTGCCAGCAGCTTACAGCGGGGGCCTGCCGGGGAGCTGTTTTTT
CASSLQRGPAGELFF
>TRBV30|TRBD2|TRBJ2-3|.
TGTGCCTGGAGTCTCTACACGGGAGGCAACACAGATACGCAGTATTTT
CAWSLYTGGNTDTQYF
>TRBV4-1|TRBD2|TRBJ2-5|.
TGCGCCAGCAGCTTCCGACTAGCGGGGGATCAAGAGACCCAGTACTTC
CASSFRLAGDQETQYF
>TRBV4-1|TRBD2|TRBJ2-4|.
TGCGCCAGCAGCCAGGGACTAGCGGGGGGCCGCGCCAAAAACATTCAGTACTTC
CASSQGLAGGRAKNIQYF
>TRBV6-6|.|TRBJ2-3|.
TGTGCCAGCAGCCTACAGGGCTCGGGGAGCACAGATACGCAGTATTTT
CASSLQGSGSTDTQYF
>TRBV27|.|TRBJ1-5|.
TGTGCCAGCAGTTCGGATTACAGGTTGCCCCAGCATTTT
CASSSDYRLPQHF